Following are 3 T cell receptor beta chains from one sample sequenced in a study of CD8+ T cells in alopecia areata. The sequencing template was cDNA reverse transcribed from extracted RNA. Data came from immunoSEQ multiplex PCR; TCRdb stores just in-frame clones and leaves some out. Here the sample spans 70,000 or so clones, around 29% being singletons. Treatment: oral pan-JAK inhibitor, 5-10 mg twice daily. This specimen consisted of CD8+ T cells sorted from blood, obtained at week 4, from a patient treated with tofacitinib. All receptors derive from a human donor with alopecia areata.

V gene TRBV6-5 combines with J gene TRBJ2-1; D gene unclear. CDR1 and CDR2 from the germline V gene are MNHEY and SVGAGI. V was cut by 6 bases and J by 6 bases, with 12 bases left in between. The CDR3 runs 13 residues. CDR3 nucleotides: TGTGCCAGCAGGGCCGGGCCCATCAATGAGCAGTTCTTC. This translates into CASRAGPINEQFF.

The chain joins TRBV4-3 to TRBJ1-1; D is unclear. The CDR3 sequence is 15 residues long. V lost 1 base to trimming and J lost 5 bases, with 14 bases between them. Germline V gene lookup returns CDR1 LGHNA and CDR2 YSLEER. In nucleotides, the CDR3 is TGCGCCAGCAGCCAAGGGGCCGAGACGGAAACTGAAGCTTTCTTT. Protein product: CASSQGAETETEAFF.

This clone was observed a handful of times. V and J are TRBV21-1 and TRBJ1-5. TRBV21-1 is marked as a pseudogene. The CDR3 spans 14 residues. This CDR3 reads CASSNGSSNQPQHF. The CDR3 bases are TGTGCCAGCAGCAACGGGTCTAGCAATCAGCCCCAGCATTTT.